The text below deals with one T cell receptor beta chain. Its antigen remains unidentified. The assay was immunoSEQ multiplex PCR, and TCRdb's table has in-frame clones only and misses some. The sample records 14,000 or so clones, 94% being singletons. The V and J ends lost 2 bases and 0 bases respectively, with 13 bases between them. The CDR3 runs 16 residues. The germline CDR1 and CDR2 sequences are MNHNS and SASEGT. This sample was taken from a study of T cell clonotyping in hematopoietic cell transplantation. Study-wide points: Broader posttransplant TCR repertoire diversity was predicted by graft donor and pretransplant recipient Inverse Simpson Index values. At the given depth, recipient repertoires were over 97% de novo clonotypes. No sorting was done, leaving CD4 and CD8 contributions mixed.

The chain carries TRBV6-1 and TRBJ1-2; D may be TRBD1 (5 bases). The input for sequencing was PBMCs, taken 30 days after allogeneic stem cell transplant. The sequence derives from a male patient in his sixties or seventies who had an allogeneic stem cell transplant from an unrelated donor, so the T cells may come from the graft donor. Some clones in this sample may be carry-over from other donors' samples. In DNA, the CDR3 is TGTGCCAGCAGTGAATTCCGGGACGCTTCTAACTATGGCTACACCTTC. Translation gives CASSEFRDASNYGYTF.